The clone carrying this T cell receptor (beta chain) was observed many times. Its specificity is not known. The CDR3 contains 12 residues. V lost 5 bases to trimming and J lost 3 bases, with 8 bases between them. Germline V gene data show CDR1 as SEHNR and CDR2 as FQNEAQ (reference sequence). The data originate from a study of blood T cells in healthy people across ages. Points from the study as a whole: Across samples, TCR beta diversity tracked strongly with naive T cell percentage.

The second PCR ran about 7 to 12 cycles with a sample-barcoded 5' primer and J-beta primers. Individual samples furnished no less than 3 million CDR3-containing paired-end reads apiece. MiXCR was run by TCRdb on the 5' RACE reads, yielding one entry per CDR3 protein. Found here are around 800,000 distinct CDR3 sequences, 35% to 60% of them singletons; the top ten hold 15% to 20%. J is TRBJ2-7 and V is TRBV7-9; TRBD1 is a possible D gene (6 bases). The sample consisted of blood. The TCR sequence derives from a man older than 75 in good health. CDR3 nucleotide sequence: TGTGCCAGCAGCCGGACAGTCTACGAGCAGTACTTC. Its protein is CASSRTVYEQYF.